Following are 23 T cell receptor beta chains from one sample sequenced in a study of T cells in Graves' hyperthyroidism and ophthalmopathy. TCR beta CDR3 sequences were amplified from RNA transcripts. Initially, a first-round RT-PCR of the TCR CDR3 employed the HTBI primer set. TCRdb used MiXCR to reprocess the multiplex PCR reads, holding one entry per CDR3 protein. Here the sample spans fewer than 450,000 distinct CDR3 sequences, approximately 18% being singletons. What was sequenced was blood. Every receptor here comes from a man between 18 and 29 years old with Graves' ophthalmopathy.

The genes are TRBV5-1 and TRBJ1-5; the match to TRBD1 covers 8 bases. The trim removed 2 bases at V and 5 bases at J, leaving 6 bases unmatched. CDR1 and CDR2 from the germline V gene are SGHRS and YFSETQ. The CDR3 runs 15 residues. The CDR3 DNA sequence: TGCGCCAGCAGCTTAGACAGGGGTGGGGATCAGCCCCAGCATTTT. This encodes CASSLDRGGDQPQHF.

This clonotype was seen ten or more times. The chain combines TRBV5-1 with TRBJ1-4, with D uncertain. The V end lost 0 bases, the J end lost 8 bases, and 14 bases lay between the germline ends. There are 15 residues in the CDR3. CDR1 is SGHRS, CDR2 YFSETQ, per germline. The CDR3 loop reads CASSLDSGSGEKLFF. The CDR3 DNA reads as TGCGCCAGCAGCTTGGACAGCGGCTCCGGGGAAAAACTGTTTTTT. Together with reference TRBV5-1 and TRBJ1-4, the CDR3 gives the full variable domain: KAGVTQTPRYLIKTRGQQVTLSCSPISGHRSVSWYQQTPGQGLQFLFEYFSETQRNKGNFPGRFSGRQFSNSRSEMNVSTLELGDSALYLCASSLDSGSGEKLFFGSGTQLSVL.

For this clonotype: This may be a read error: a much more frequent sequence differs by one nucleotide. The CDR3 nucleotides are TGTGCCACCAGCAGAGACAGGGGAATTTCTCAGCCCCAGCATTTT. It codes for CATSRDRGISQPQHF. The chain combines TRBV15 with TRBJ1-5, with D possibly being TRBD1 (6 bases). V lost 0 bases and J 6 bases, leaving 12 bases between the germline ends. This CDR3 is built from 15 residues. Germline loops: CDR1 LNHNV, CDR2 YYDKDF (reference sequence).

The rearrangement links TRBV6-6 to TRBJ2-7; 7 bases fit TRBD1. Losses at the gene ends were 0 bases for V and 4 bases for J; bases not matched to a gene: 6. This CDR3 contains 15 residues. CDR1 is MNHNY, CDR2 SVGAGI, per germline (reference sequence). This CDR3 is CASSYSPQGWYEQYF. As DNA, the CDR3 is TGTGCCAGCAGTTACTCCCCACAGGGGTGGTACGAGCAGTACTTC.

The chain uses TRBV7-9 and TRBJ1-2; 8 bases match TRBD1. V shed 0 bases and J 7 bases; nucleotides not matched to a gene: 7. The germline V gene has CDR1 SEHNR and CDR2 FQNEAQ (reference sequence). This CDR3 is built from 15 residues. The CDR3 DNA reads as TGTGCCAGCAGCTTAGCCCGGACAGGGAACACTGGCTACACCTTC. Protein sequence: CASSLARTGNTGYTF.

The rearrangement links TRBV20-1 to TRBJ2-2; D gene ambiguous. This CDR3 contains 13 residues. The germline V gene has CDR1 DFQATT and CDR2 SNEGSKA (reference sequence). The CDR3 coding sequence is TGCAGCCCAGCACACGCGAACACCGGGGAGCTGTTTTTT. It is translated as CSPAHANTGELFF.

This clonotype was observed a few times. This rearrangement joins TRBV6-5 to TRBJ1-6, with TRBD1 matching 9 bases. V trimming: 2 bases; J trimming: 8 bases; junction bases outside the gene matches: 4. Germline CDR1 MNHEY, CDR2 SVGAGI. This CDR3 region has 15 residues. In DNA form, the CDR3 reads TGTGCCAGCAGTTACACCGGGACAGGGCATTCACCCCTCCACTTT. As protein: CASSYTGTGHSPLHF.

This chain connects TRBV10-3 to TRBJ2-2; 8 bases align to TRBD2. V lost 3 bases and J lost 4; bases outside the gene matches: 7. There are 16 residues in the CDR3. The V gene's germline CDR1 is ENHRY and CDR2 SYGVKD. CDR3: CAISETGTSSTGELFF. The CDR3 nucleotides are TGTGCCATCAGTGAAACCGGGACTAGTAGCACCGGGGAGCTGTTTTTT.

This chain joins TRBV20-1 and TRBJ1-1; D remains ambiguous. This CDR3 contains 12 residues. The germline V gene has CDR1 DFQATT and CDR2 SNEGSKA (reference sequence). V lost 5 bases and J 5 bases, leaving 12 bases between the germline ends. DNA of the CDR3: TGCAGTGCTCCGGGTGGTGGTACTGAAGCTTTCTTT. Translated: CSAPGGGTEAFF.

Concerning this clonotype itself: At one of its ends the junction is not consistent with the germline gene, which may arise from a read error. V is TRBV7-9 and J is TRBJ2-7; D is perhaps TRBD1 (5 bases). CDR1 and CDR2 from the germline V gene are SEHNR and FQNEAQ (reference sequence). The length of the CDR3 is 15 residues. CDR3 DNA sequence: TGCGCCAGCAGCTCTCCGGGCCTAGGGGTTAGGGAGCAGTACTTC. Translating gives CASSSPGLGVREQYF.

V gene TRBV5-1 combines with J gene TRBJ2-3; 9 bases match TRBD2. The CDR3 has 17 residues. CDR1 and CDR2 (germline): SGHRS, YFSETQ. Trimming at V came to 0 bases and at J to 5 bases, leaving 10 bases not matched to a gene. This CDR3 reads CASSLGGSGRGGDTQYF. CDR3 in DNA: TGCGCCAGCAGCTTGGGTGGTAGCGGGAGAGGTGGAGATACGCAGTATTTT.

This clonotype showed up just a few times. The chain couples TRBV6-1 to TRBJ2-2; tentative D call: TRBD2 (5 bases). Deletions cut 9 bases from V and 7 bases from J, with 9 bases between. Germline V CDR1 and CDR2: MNHNS, SASEGT. CDR3 size: 11 residues. The CDR3 DNA reads as TGTGCCAGTCTAGAGGGCGGGGAGCTGTTTTTT. It translates to CASLEGGELFF.

This clonotype was found many times. The chain couples TRBV11-2 to TRBJ2-3; TRBD1 matches 10 bases. The CDR3 contains 20 residues. Germline-derived CDR1 and CDR2 are SGHAT and FQNNGV. V lost 3 bases, J lost 0 bases, and 15 bases stayed unmatched. The CDR3 reads CASSFGWGTGEWGSTDTQYF. CDR3 DNA sequence: TGTGCCAGCAGCTTTGGCTGGGGGACAGGGGAGTGGGGGAGCACAGATACGCAGTATTTT.

This rearrangement joins TRBV10-1 to TRBJ2-5; D is uncertain. The germline V gene has CDR1 WNHNN and CDR2 SYGVQD (reference sequence). V was pared by 4 bases and J by 7 bases, with 10 bases between. The CDR3 spans 12 residues. CDR3: CASSGCKRTQYF. CDR3 nucleotide sequence: TGCGCCAGCAGTGGGTGCAAGCGGACCCAGTACTTC.

This clonotype was recorded many times. This chain joins TRBV20-1 and TRBJ2-7; D is unclear. Germline CDR1 DFQATT, CDR2 SNEGSKA (reference sequence). Trimming took 3 bases from V and 2 from J, leaving 11 bases between them. The CDR3 consists of 13 residues. The CDR3 loop reads CSASHKSAYEQYF. The CDR3 DNA follows: TGCAGTGCTAGCCACAAGAGCGCCTACGAGCAGTACTTC.

This chain connects TRBV10-2 to TRBJ2-3, with 7 nucleotides matching TRBD2. The CDR3 is made up of 14 amino acids. The germline CDR1 and CDR2 sequences are WSHSY and SAAADI. Trimming removed 3 bases from V and 4 bases from J; junction bases left unmatched: 4. For the CDR3, the DNA is TGCGCCAGCAGTGACGCAGCGGGGTCAGATACGCAGTATTTT. Its protein is CASSDAAGSDTQYF.

The CDR3 loop reads CASSLRARLAGGLQETQYF. The CDR3 nucleotides read TGCGCCAGCAGCTTGAGGGCCCGACTAGCGGGGGGACTTCAAGAGACCCAGTACTTC. This chain uses TRBV5-1 with TRBJ2-5; 13 bases are a match to TRBD2. There are 19 residues in the CDR3. The germline V gene encodes CDR1 SGHRS and CDR2 YFSETQ. Trimming at V came to 1 base and at J to 2 bases, leaving 11 bases not matched to a gene.

The chain combines TRBV4-1 with TRBJ2-5; D gene uncertain. CDR3 length equals 15 residues. Germline CDR1 and CDR2: MGHRA and YSYEKL. V lost 2 bases and J lost 5, with 15 bases in between. The CDR3 is CASSQPDKDGETQYF. Written as DNA, the CDR3 is TGCGCCAGCAGCCAACCAGACAAGGACGGGGAGACCCAGTACTTC.

This clonotype was recorded many times. The V call is TRBV28, the J call TRBJ1-1, with TRBD1 matching 8 bases. Per the germline V gene, CDR1 is MDHEN and CDR2 is SYDVKM. This CDR3 spans 14 amino acids. J was trimmed by 0 bases and V by 8 bases; bases with no gene match: 5. CDR3: CASGLTGVNTEAFF. CDR3 in DNA: TGTGCCAGCGGCCTGACAGGGGTGAACACTGAAGCTTTCTTT.

The rearrangement links TRBV4-1 to TRBJ2-7; TRBD2 agrees at 7 bases. J was trimmed by 2 bases and V by 1 base; bases with no gene match: 5. Germline values: CDR1 MGHRA, CDR2 YSYEKL. CDR3 length equals 15 residues. CDR3: CASSQGGGYAYEQYF. The CDR3 nucleotides read TGCGCCAGCAGCCAAGGGGGGGGATATGCCTACGAGCAGTACTTC.

About this clonotype: A single base separates this from a much larger clone, so it may be a read error. V is TRBV3-1 and J is TRBJ2-1, with D possibly being TRBD2 (5 bases). Germline CDR1 and CDR2: LGHDT and YNNKEL (reference sequence). This CDR3 is 15 amino acids long. CDR3 in amino acids: CVSSPSGDVYNEQFF. The CDR3, as DNA: TGTGTCAGCAGCCCCTCCGGGGATGTCTACAATGAGCAGTTCTTC.

V usage is TRBV2 and J usage is TRBJ2-1; 7 bases match TRBD2. The germline CDR1 and CDR2 sequences are SNHLY and FYNNEI. This CDR3 is built from 15 residues. Germline trimming cut 10 bases from V and 5 bases from J; bases unmatched to any gene: 14. Here the CDR3 reads CATQTTSNNHNEQFF. The CDR3 DNA reads TGTGCCACCCAGACGACTAGCAACAACCACAATGAGCAGTTCTTC.

In its sample, this clonotype was seen many times. The rearrangement joins TRBV5-1 to TRBJ1-1; D gene unclear. V lost 4 bases to trimming and J lost 2 bases, with 9 bases between them. This CDR3 contains 13 residues. Looked up from germline, CDR1 is SGHRS and CDR2 is YFSETQ. Written as DNA, the CDR3 is TGCGCCAGCAGCCTTGAAACAAACACTGAAGCTTTCTTT. Residues: CASSLETNTEAFF.